These T cell receptor beta chains were read from a single sample in a study of neurological immune-mediated disorders. In TCRdb, the 5' RACE reads were re-called with MiXCR into one record per CDR3 protein. This table holds tens of thousands of distinct CDR3 sequences, around 6% found once. Sequencing was carried out using CD4+ T cells from blood. These receptors all stem from a woman aged 40-49 years in good health. CDR3s leave out the opening cysteine and the closing phenylalanine or tryptophan.

v_gene: TRBV6-6; j_gene: TRBJ2-5; CDR3aa: ASTPRKGYETQY
v_gene: TRBV29-1; j_gene: TRBJ2-7; CDR3aa: SVEGPSAEQY
v_gene: TRBV5-1; j_gene: TRBJ2-1; CDR3aa: ASSFSGLSSYNEQF
v_gene: TRBV2; j_gene: TRBJ2-3; CDR3aa: ASSENGYTQY
v_gene: TRBV20-1; j_gene: TRBJ1-6; CDR3aa: SANQKVDSPLH
v_gene: TRBV6-4; j_gene: TRBJ2-5; CDR3aa: ASSREWEETQY
v_gene: TRBV20-1; j_gene: TRBJ2-3; CDR3aa: SGEREVGTQY
v_gene: TRBV10-3; j_gene: TRBJ2-6; CDR3aa: AISAPMDRPRPGANVLT
v_gene: TRBV11-3; j_gene: TRBJ2-1; CDR3aa: ASSLAGSGSVHNEQF
v_gene: TRBV27; j_gene: TRBJ1-1; CDR3aa: ASRTDGANTEAF
v_gene: TRBV20-1; j_gene: TRBJ1-2; CDR3aa: SARKVDGSYGYT
v_gene: TRBV25-1; j_gene: TRBJ2-7; CDR3aa: ASSVADRPYEQY
v_gene: TRBV5-1; j_gene: TRBJ2-7; CDR3aa: ASSLGQGVTYEQY
v_gene: TRBV9; j_gene: TRBJ2-5; CDR3aa: ASSVSGSGQETQY
v_gene: TRBV5-1; j_gene: TRBJ2-6; CDR3aa: ASSLGRGQGGANVLT
v_gene: TRBV20-1; j_gene: TRBJ1-3; CDR3aa: SARVGEQGSLNTIY
v_gene: TRBV4-1; j_gene: TRBJ2-1; CDR3aa: ASSQTPGLGEQF
v_gene: TRBV30; j_gene: TRBJ1-5; CDR3aa: AWTKGGPNQPQH
v_gene: TRBV29-1; j_gene: TRBJ2-5; CDR3aa: SVEETRAGAETQY
v_gene: TRBV4-2; j_gene: TRBJ2-1; CDR3aa: ASSLGGGGQQF
v_gene: TRBV29-1; j_gene: TRBJ2-7; CDR3aa: SVEHSYEQY
v_gene: TRBV5-1; j_gene: TRBJ2-3; CDR3aa: ASSKERATQRDTQY
v_gene: TRBV5-5; j_gene: TRBJ1-5; CDR3aa: ASSLSGLGNQPQH
v_gene: TRBV4-2; j_gene: TRBJ1-4; CDR3aa: ASSQDWPGKLF
v_gene: TRBV5-1; j_gene: TRBJ1-2; CDR3aa: ASRRSGADYGYT
v_gene: TRBV20-1; j_gene: TRBJ2-3; CDR3aa: SARSGTGGDTQY
v_gene: TRBV5-1; j_gene: TRBJ2-2; CDR3aa: ASTSNAGGAAGELF
v_gene: TRBV28; j_gene: TRBJ2-1; CDR3aa: ASSPALDRDEQF
v_gene: TRBV7-9; j_gene: TRBJ2-3; CDR3aa: ASSWGTDTQY
v_gene: TRBV20-1; j_gene: TRBJ2-5; CDR3aa: SSGTPGQETQY
v_gene: TRBV28; j_gene: TRBJ2-7; CDR3aa: ASSSGQSNQY
v_gene: TRBV5-1; j_gene: TRBJ1-1; CDR3aa: ASSLSGDLRSAF
v_gene: TRBV29-1; j_gene: TRBJ2-3; CDR3aa: SVGGAGVIDTQY
v_gene: TRBV5-1; j_gene: TRBJ2-7; CDR3aa: ASSLRQGAYEQY
v_gene: TRBV7-2; j_gene: TRBJ2-2; CDR3aa: ASSLIYTGELF
v_gene: TRBV6-5; j_gene: TRBJ2-3; CDR3aa: ASSLAGVGTDTQY
v_gene: TRBV5-1; j_gene: TRBJ2-5; CDR3aa: ASSLGVGGQETQY
v_gene: TRBV20-1; j_gene: TRBJ2-3; CDR3aa: SASTGAGSTDTQY
v_gene: TRBV28; j_gene: TRBJ1-5; CDR3aa: ASSWMGAQPQH
v_gene: TRBV19; j_gene: TRBJ1-1; CDR3aa: ASSRPSRNTEAF
v_gene: TRBV28; j_gene: TRBJ2-5; CDR3aa: ASSLTKADRETQY
v_gene: TRBV12-3/TRBV12-4; j_gene: TRBJ1-5; CDR3aa: ASSFGGLNQPQH
v_gene: TRBV20-1; j_gene: TRBJ2-7; CDR3aa: SARGSTSGTEAYEQY
v_gene: TRBV7-8; j_gene: TRBJ2-6; CDR3aa: ASTTPPRGLSWGANVLT